This paragraph reports one T cell receptor (beta chain). The antigen remains undetermined. This table comes from immunoSEQ multiplex PCR, and its TCRdb copy is limited to in-frame clones, with some not included. The sample holds some 200,000 clones, roughly 93% seen once. CDR3 length: 16 amino acids. Germline assignment: CDR1 LGHDT and CDR2 YNNKEL (reference sequence). The V end was cut by 0 bases, the J end by 8 bases, with 19 bases between. The data stem from a study of T cell responses to AZD1222 COVID-19 vaccine. Broader study findings: Increases in Spike-specific TCR breadth and depth were seen after two AZD1222 doses. With dominance at 160-218 and 743-854, vaccine-associated CD4 TCRs spanned spike. A mostly white British donor set with more females was recruited, and clonal diversity was possibly underestimated.

This clonotype was sampled from an adult in good health. This sequence joins TRBV3-1 (or the pseudogene TRBV3-2) and TRBJ1-2; no firm D call. The sequences come from peripheral blood, collected on day 0 of AZD1222 vaccination. As DNA, the CDR3 is TGTGCCAGCAGCCAAGATAAGCTTCGGCCCGTCGGGGGCTACACCTTC. This gives the protein CASSQDKLRPVGGYTF.